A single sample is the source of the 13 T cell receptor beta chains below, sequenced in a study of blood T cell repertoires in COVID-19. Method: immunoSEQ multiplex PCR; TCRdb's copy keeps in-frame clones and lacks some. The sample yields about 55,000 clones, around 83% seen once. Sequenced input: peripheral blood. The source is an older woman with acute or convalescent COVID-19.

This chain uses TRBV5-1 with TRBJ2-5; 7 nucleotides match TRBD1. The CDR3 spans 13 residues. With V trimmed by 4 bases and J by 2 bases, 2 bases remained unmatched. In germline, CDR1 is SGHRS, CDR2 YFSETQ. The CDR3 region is CASSMTGQETQYF. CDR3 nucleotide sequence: TGCGCCAGCAGCATGACAGGGCAAGAGACCCAGTACTTC.

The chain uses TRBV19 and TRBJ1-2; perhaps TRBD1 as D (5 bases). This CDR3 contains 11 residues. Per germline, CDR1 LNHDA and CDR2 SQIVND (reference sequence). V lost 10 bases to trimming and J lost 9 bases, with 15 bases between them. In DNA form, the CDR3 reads TGTGCCACTATGGACCTGGGGCGCTACACCTTC. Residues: CATMDLGRYTF.

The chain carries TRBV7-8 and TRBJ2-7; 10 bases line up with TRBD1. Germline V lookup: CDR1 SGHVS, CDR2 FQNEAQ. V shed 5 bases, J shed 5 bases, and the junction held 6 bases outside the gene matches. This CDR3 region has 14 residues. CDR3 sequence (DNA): TGTGCCAGCAGCCCGACAGGGGGCAGGGACGAGCAGTACTTC. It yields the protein CASSPTGGRDEQYF.

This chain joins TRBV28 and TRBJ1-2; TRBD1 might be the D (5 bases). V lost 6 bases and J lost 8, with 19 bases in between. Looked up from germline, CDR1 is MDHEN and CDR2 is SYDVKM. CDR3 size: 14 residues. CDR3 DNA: TGTGCCAGCAGCGTCGGGCCTCCAGGGCTAGGCTACACCTTC. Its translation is CASSVGPPGLGYTF.

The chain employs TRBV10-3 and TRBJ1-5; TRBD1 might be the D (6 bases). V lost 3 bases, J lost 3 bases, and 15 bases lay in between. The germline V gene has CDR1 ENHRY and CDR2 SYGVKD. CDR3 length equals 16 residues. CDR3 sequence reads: CAISDTGSGTNQPQHF. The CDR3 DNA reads TGTGCCATCAGTGACACAGGGTCGGGAACCAATCAGCCCCAGCATTTT.

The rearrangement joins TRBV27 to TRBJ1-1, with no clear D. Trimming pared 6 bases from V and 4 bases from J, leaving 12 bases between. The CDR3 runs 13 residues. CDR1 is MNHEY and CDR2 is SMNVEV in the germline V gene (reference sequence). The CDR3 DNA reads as TGTGCCAGCAGCCTTACTGGAGTCACTGAAGCTTTCTTT. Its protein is CASSLTGVTEAFF.

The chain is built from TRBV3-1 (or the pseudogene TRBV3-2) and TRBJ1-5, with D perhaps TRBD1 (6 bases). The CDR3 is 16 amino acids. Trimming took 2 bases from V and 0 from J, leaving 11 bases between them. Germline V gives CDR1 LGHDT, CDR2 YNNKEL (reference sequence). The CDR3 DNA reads TGTGCCAGCAGCCAAAGTCCAGGGGCTAGCAATCAGCCCCAGCATTTT. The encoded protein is CASSQSPGASNQPQHF.

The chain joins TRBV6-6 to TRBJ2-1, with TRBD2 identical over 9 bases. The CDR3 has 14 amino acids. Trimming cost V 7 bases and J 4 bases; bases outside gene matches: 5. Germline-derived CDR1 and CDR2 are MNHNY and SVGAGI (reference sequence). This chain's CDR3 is CASNPAGGYNEQFF. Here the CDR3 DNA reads TGTGCCAGCAATCCGGCGGGGGGGTACAATGAGCAGTTCTTC.

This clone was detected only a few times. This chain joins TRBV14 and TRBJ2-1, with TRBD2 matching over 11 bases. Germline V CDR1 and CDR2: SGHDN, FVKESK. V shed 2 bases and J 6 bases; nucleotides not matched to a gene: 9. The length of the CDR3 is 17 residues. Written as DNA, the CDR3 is TGTGCCAGCAGCCAACGATACCTAGCGGGAGGTGGCAATGAGCAGTTCTTC. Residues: CASSQRYLAGGGNEQFF.

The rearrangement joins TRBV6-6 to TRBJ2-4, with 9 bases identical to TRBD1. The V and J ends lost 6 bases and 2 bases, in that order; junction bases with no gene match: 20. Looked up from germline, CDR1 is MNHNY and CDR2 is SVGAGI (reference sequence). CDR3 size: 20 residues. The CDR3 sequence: CASSSTGTGSFSLTKNIQYF. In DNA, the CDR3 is TGTGCCAGCAGCTCAACCGGGACAGGGAGTTTCTCTCTAACCAAAAACATTCAGTACTTC.

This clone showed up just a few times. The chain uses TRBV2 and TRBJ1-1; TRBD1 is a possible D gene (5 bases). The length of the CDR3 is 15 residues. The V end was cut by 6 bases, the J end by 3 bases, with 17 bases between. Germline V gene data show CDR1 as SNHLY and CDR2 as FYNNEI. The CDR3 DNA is TGTGCCAGCAGAGATACAGGATGGGTTGACACTGAAGCTTTCTTT. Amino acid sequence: CASRDTGWVDTEAFF.

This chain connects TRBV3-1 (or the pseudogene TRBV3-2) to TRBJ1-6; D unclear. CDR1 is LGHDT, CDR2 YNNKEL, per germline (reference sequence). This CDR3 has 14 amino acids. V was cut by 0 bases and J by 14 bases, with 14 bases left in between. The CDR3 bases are TGTGCCAGCAGCCAAGATGGCGGGGTAAGAACCCTCCACTTT. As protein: CASSQDGGVRTLHF.

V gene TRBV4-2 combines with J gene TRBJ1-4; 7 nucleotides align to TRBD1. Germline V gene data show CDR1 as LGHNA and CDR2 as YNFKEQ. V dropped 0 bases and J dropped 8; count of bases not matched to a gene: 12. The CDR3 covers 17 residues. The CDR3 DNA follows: TGTGCCAGCAGCCAAGAATCTTTAGGGGGCCTAGAGGAAAAACTGTTTTTT. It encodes CASSQESLGGLEEKLFF.